One sample yielded the 21 T cell receptor beta chains listed below, sequenced in a study of lung T cells in sarcoidosis with Löfgren's syndrome. TCRdb reprocessed the reads with MiXCR, giving one entry per CDR3 protein. The table records 9,000 or so distinct CDR3 sequences, 15% to 20% of them present only once. Sequenced material: CD4+ T cells from bronchoalveolar lavage. The origin of the receptors is a human donor with sarcoidosis (Löfgren's syndrome or another form), or a control subject (not recorded which).

In this sample, this clonotype turned up many times. The chain has TRBV7-8 and TRBJ2-3, with D tentatively TRBD1 (5 bases). The germline V gene encodes CDR1 SGHVS and CDR2 FQNEAQ. Between the trimmed V and J ends, which lost 5 bases and 6 bases, there was a span of 15 bases. The CDR3 loop spans 14 amino acids. CDR3 in DNA: TGTGCCAGCAGCCCGACCAGGGTAGGGGATACGCAGTATTTT. Translation gives CASSPTRVGDTQYF.

This clonotype has just a few counts. The chain uses TRBV5-6 and TRBJ2-2; D unclear. CDR3 size: 13 residues. Between the trimmed V and J ends, which lost 0 bases and 7 bases, there was a span of 7 bases. The V gene's germline CDR1 is SGHDT and CDR2 YYEEEE. The CDR3 bases are TGTGCCAGCAGCTTGGGCCTCGTCGGGGAGCTGTTTTTT. Its translation: CASSLGLVGELFF.

This clonotype was observed many times. CDR3 coding DNA: TGTGCCAGCAGGACCGCTAGCGGGAGGACCTACGAGCAGTACTTC. Its protein is CASRTASGRTYEQYF. The chain carries TRBV6-1 and TRBJ2-7; 11 nucleotides agree with TRBD2. Germline CDR1 reads MNHNS; CDR2 reads SASEGT. J was trimmed by 2 bases and V by 6 bases; bases with no gene match: 6. CDR3 length equals 15 residues.

With respect to this clonotype: One junction end disagrees with the germline gene, perhaps due to a read error. CDR3 protein: CASSTRGGAKSGTQYF. The CDR3, as DNA: TGTGCTAGCAGCACCCGCGGGGGGGCCAAGTCGGGTACGCAGTATTTT. The chain joins TRBV3-1 to TRBJ2-3; 9 nucleotides align to TRBD2. The germline V gene encodes CDR1 LGHDT and CDR2 YNNKEL (reference sequence). This CDR3 has 16 amino acids.

This clonotype is deemed medium-sized. The chain combines TRBV25-1 with TRBJ1-5; no firm D call. The germline CDR1 and CDR2 sequences are MGHDK and SYGVNS. V was shortened by 7 bases and J by 2 bases, with 9 bases between the two germline ends. This CDR3 contains 13 residues. The CDR3 reads CASTRPGNQPQHF. In nucleotides, the CDR3 is TGTGCCAGCACTCGACCCGGCAATCAGCCCCAGCATTTT.

This clonotype occurred many times. The DNA of the CDR3 is TGTGCCAGCAGCGGGGGGGAACAGGCCCTCCGGAACACTGAAGCTTTCTTT. Encoded protein: CASSGGEQALRNTEAFF. The chain has TRBV5-6 and TRBJ1-1; weak D call: TRBD1 (5 bases). There are 17 residues in the CDR3. The V end was cut by 4 bases, the J end by 1 base, with 20 bases between. CDR1 is SGHDT, CDR2 YYEEEE, per germline.

With respect to this clonotype: Germline is not matched at one junction end, which may reflect a read error. The chain couples TRBV3-1 to TRBJ2-7; D possibly corresponds to TRBD1 (5 bases). The CDR3 has 17 residues. Per germline, CDR1 LGHDT and CDR2 YNNKEL (reference sequence). The CDR3 sequence is CASSQDTSWQGSYEQYF. The CDR3 region has the DNA TGTGCCAGCAGCCAAGATACTTCGTGGCAGGGAAGCTACGAACAGTACTTC.

By frequency in the sample, this clonotype is medium-sized (0.01 to 0.1%). The V call is TRBV6-2 or TRBV6-3, the J call TRBJ1-1, with D maybe TRBD1 (6 bases). Germline CDR1 MNHEY, CDR2 SVGEGT. V gave up 4 bases and J gave up 1 base, with 16 bases separating them. The CDR3 has 16 amino acids. DNA for the CDR3: TGTGCCAGCAGTTTCGACACCGGGACACCGAACACTGAAGCTTTCTTT. The encoded protein is CASSFDTGTPNTEAFF.

This clonotype was seen a handful of times. The rearrangement joins TRBV5-1 to TRBJ2-1; 7 bases map to TRBD2. This CDR3 has 16 residues. J was trimmed by 0 bases and V by 4 bases; bases with no gene match: 7. Germline V gives CDR1 SGHRS, CDR2 YFSETQ. In DNA form, the CDR3 reads TGCGCCAGCAGCCCACTCGGGGGGAACTCCTACAATGAGCAGTTCTTC. Protein sequence: CASSPLGGNSYNEQFF.

This chain links TRBV4-1 with TRBJ1-5; TRBD1 matches 7 bases. V shed 11 bases and J 5 bases; nucleotides not matched to a gene: 15. The CDR3 spans 15 residues. Germline loops: CDR1 MGHRA, CDR2 YSYEKL. Here the CDR3 DNA reads TGCGCCGGCGGCCATCCCGACAGGGCCGATCAGCCCCAGCATTTT. Protein product: CAGGHPDRADQPQHF.

The chain combines TRBV6-2 or TRBV6-3 with TRBJ1-3; 7 bases fit TRBD1. The CDR3 sequence is 17 residues long. The V gene's germline CDR1 is MNHEY and CDR2 SVGEGT. The V and J ends lost 3 bases and 9 bases, in that order; junction bases with no gene match: 17. Here the CDR3 DNA reads TGTGCCAGCAGTTATGGTCTTATCGGGACAGAACGAAGCACCATATATTTT. The encoded protein is CASSYGLIGTERSTIYF.

This sequence joins TRBV5-1 and TRBJ1-6, with 8 bases matching TRBD1. The germline V gene encodes CDR1 SGHRS and CDR2 YFSETQ. V gave up 4 bases and J gave up 5 bases; unmatched junction bases: 5. The CDR3 runs to 15 residues. The CDR3 reads CASSIQGDNNSPLHF. The CDR3, as DNA: TGCGCCAGCAGCATACAGGGGGACAATAATTCACCCCTCCACTTT.

This clonotype was detected only a few times. V usage is TRBV3-1 and J usage is TRBJ2-7; D call uncertain. V gave up 2 bases and J gave up 0 bases, with 8 bases separating them. Germline assignment: CDR1 LGHDT and CDR2 YNNKEL (reference sequence). This CDR3 comprises 14 residues. The CDR3 bases are TGTGCCAGCAGCCAAACAGTAACCTCCTACGAGCAGTACTTC. Amino acids: CASSQTVTSYEQYF.

Of note for this clonotype: At one of its ends the junction is not consistent with the germline gene, which may arise from a read error. The gene calls are TRBV25-1 and TRBJ2-7; the D is unclear. Germline assignment: CDR1 MGHDK and CDR2 SYGVNS. The CDR3 is made up of 13 amino acids. The CDR3 is CASSDSRSYGQYF. In DNA, the CDR3 is TGTGCCAGCAGTGACTCCCGCTCCTACGGGCAGTACTTC.

This clonotype was counted many times. The V gene is TRBV7-2, the J gene TRBJ1-3; no reliable D call. Looked up from germline, CDR1 is SGHTA and CDR2 is FQGNSA. With 1 base removed from V and 2 bases from J, the gap between germline ends came to 12 bases. This CDR3 has 16 residues. Here the CDR3 DNA reads TGTGCCAGCAGCTTAGTGGGCGGGCCCACTGGAAACACCATATATTTT. Protein sequence: CASSLVGGPTGNTIYF.

This clonotype rates as medium-sized. This sequence joins TRBV5-1 and TRBJ1-1, with no clear D. Trimming took off 2 bases at V and 0 bases at J, with 5 bases between the two ends. Germline V gene sequence: CDR1 SGHRS, CDR2 YFSETQ. The CDR3 is 13 amino acids. Here the CDR3 DNA reads TGCGCCAGCAGCTTAACAGTGAACACTGAAGCTTTCTTT. Encoded protein: CASSLTVNTEAFF.

Ten or more counts support this clonotype. The chain has TRBV19 and TRBJ1-1; 10 nucleotides match TRBD1. The V segment lost 7 bases and the J segment 6 bases; nucleotides outside the gene matches: 11. Germline lookup yields CDR1 LNHDA and CDR2 SQIVND (reference sequence). The CDR3 is 15 residues long. CDR3 coding DNA: TGTGCCAGTATTAAGGGGACAGGGGTAAGTGCTGAAGCTTTCTTT. It specifies CASIKGTGVSAEAFF.

This clonotype showed up many times. The V and J genes are TRBV20-1 and TRBJ1-2; 11 bases are a match to TRBD1. The ends lost 1 base at V and 7 bases at J; junction bases unmatched: 8. The CDR3 totals 15 residues. The germline V gene has CDR1 DFQATT and CDR2 SNEGSKA (reference sequence). The CDR3 loop reads CSARALPGQGVGYTF. CDR3 nucleotides: TGCAGTGCTAGAGCCTTGCCGGGACAGGGGGTTGGCTACACCTTC.

This clonotype was seen more than once but under ten times. The chain combines TRBV13 with TRBJ2-7; D remains unclear. Germline lookup yields CDR1 PRHDT and CDR2 FYEKMQ (reference sequence). Deletions cut 0 bases from V and 2 bases from J, with 11 bases between. This CDR3 contains 15 residues. CDR3 bases: TGTGCCAGCAGCTTAGGGGGCGTTGGCGCCTACGAGCAGTACTTC. Translating gives CASSLGGVGAYEQYF.

This clonotype was counted many times. The chain couples TRBV7-2 to TRBJ2-1; 8 bases map to TRBD2. This CDR3 comprises 15 residues. The germline CDR1 and CDR2 sequences are SGHTA and FQGNSA. V was clipped by 0 bases and J by 4 bases; unmatched bases: 2. The DNA of the CDR3 is TGTGCCAGCAGCTTAGCAGCGGGGGTATACAATGAGCAGTTCTTC. As protein: CASSLAAGVYNEQFF. Looking up the rest from reference TRBV7-2 and TRBJ2-1 gives the full variable domain: GAGVSQSPSNKVTEKGKDVELRCDPISGHTALYWYRQSLGQGLEFLIYFQGNSAPDKSGLPSDRFSAERTGGSVSTLTIQRTQQEDSAVYLCASSLAAGVYNEQFFGPGTRLTVL.

The table lists this clonotype with a few counts. This may arise from a read error, as a much more abundant clone is one base away. The chain combines TRBV5-1 with TRBJ2-2, with D tentatively TRBD2 (5 bases). The CDR3 has 14 amino acids. Germline V gene sequence: CDR1 SGHRS, CDR2 YFSETQ. The CDR3, as DNA: TGCGCCAGCAGCTTGGTTCGTAACACCGGGGAGCCGTTTTTT. Translation gives CASSLVRNTGEPFF.